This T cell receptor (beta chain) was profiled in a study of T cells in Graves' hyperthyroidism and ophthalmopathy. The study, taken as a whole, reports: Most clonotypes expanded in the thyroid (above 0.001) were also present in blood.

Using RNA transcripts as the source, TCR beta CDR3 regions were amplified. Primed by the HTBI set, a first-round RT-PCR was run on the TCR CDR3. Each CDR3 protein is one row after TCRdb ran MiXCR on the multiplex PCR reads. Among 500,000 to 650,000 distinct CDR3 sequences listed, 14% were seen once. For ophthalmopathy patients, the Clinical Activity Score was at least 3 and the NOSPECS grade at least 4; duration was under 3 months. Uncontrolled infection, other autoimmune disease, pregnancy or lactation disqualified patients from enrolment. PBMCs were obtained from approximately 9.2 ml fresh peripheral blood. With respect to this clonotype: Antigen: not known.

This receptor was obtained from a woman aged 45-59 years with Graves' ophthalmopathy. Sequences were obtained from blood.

The CDR3 sequence: CASSYGGSDHEQFF. The CDR3 coding sequence is TGTGCCAGCAGTTACGGCGGGAGTGATCATGAGCAGTTCTTC. The V and J genes are TRBV6-1 and TRBJ2-1; 7 bases line up with TRBD2. V shed 5 bases, J shed 8 bases, and the junction held 9 bases outside the gene matches. The CDR3 totals 14 residues. Germline V gene data show CDR1 as MNHNS and CDR2 as SASEGT.